This T cell receptor beta chain was obtained from a study of Ad26.COV2.S vaccination and SARS-CoV-2 variants. Study-level background: Dosing was one shot or two shots 56 days apart.

Concerning this clone itself: Antigen specificity is unknown.

Using immunoSEQ multiplex PCR, the repertoire was profiled, and TCRdb retains in-frame clones only, with some absent. Altogether fewer than 600,000 clones are present, 70% to 90% being singletons, with the ten largest covering more than 1.5%. The CDR3 contains 18 residues. CDR1 and CDR2 (germline): SEHNR, FQNEAQ (reference sequence). V gave up 5 bases and J gave up 0 bases; unmatched junction bases: 12. Noted treatment: about 20 received Ad26.COV2.S at low or high dose, single or two shots; roughly five received placebo; per-sample allocation not given. Material that was analyzed had been drawn on day 63 after the first vaccine or placebo injection. General observations from the study: The TCR breadth and depth analyses may have produced an underestimate of total T cell responses. Vaccinated individuals (as opposed to placebo recipients) had higher spike-specific TCR breadth.

The material sequenced was peripheral blood, taken in a trial of Ad26.COV2.S vaccine versus placebo. This receptor was taken from a person between 18 and 60 years old who received the Ad26.COV2.S COVID-19 vaccine or a placebo. V usage is TRBV7-9 and J usage is TRBJ2-4; TRBD1 matches 8 bases. The CDR3 is CASSPGVRTGKAKNIQYF. The CDR3 DNA reads TGTGCCAGCAGCCCCGGCGTTCGGACAGGGAAAGCCAAAAACATTCAGTACTTC.